The 17 T cell receptor beta chains listed next were all sequenced from one sample in a study of vaccination and CD4 T cells after COVID-19. Stated treatment: roughly ten-day PBMC culture with coronavirus spike peptide pools or control peptides (ViraFEST assay). Sequencing of DNA taken from cultured CD4+ T cells relied on the Oncomine TCR Beta short-read assay. Each CDR3 protein is one row after TCRdb ran MiXCR on the PCR reads. This table holds over 13,000 distinct CDR3 sequences, approximately 57% found once. Which antigens these TCRs recognize remains unknown. Sequenced sample: CD4+ T cells from blood, cultured in vitro. Receptor source: a human donor who had recovered from COVID-19.

J is TRBJ1-5 and V is TRBV27, with a possible D match to TRBD1 (5 bases). The CDR3 extends over 19 amino acids. V lost 6 bases and J 2 bases, leaving 26 bases between the germline ends. In germline, CDR1 is MNHEY, CDR2 SMNVEV (reference sequence). CDR3 sequence (DNA): TGTGCCAGCAGCAGAAGAGGGGCGCGGGACGGCGTGGGCAATCAGCCCCAGCATTTT. Its translation is CASSRRGARDGVGNQPQHF.

This clonotype has more than one count but fewer than ten. The rearrangement links TRBV6-5 to TRBJ2-7; TRBD2 agrees at 13 bases. Germline CDR1 MNHEY, CDR2 SVGAGI. Trimming cost V 4 bases and J 7 bases; bases outside gene matches: 13. CDR3 length equals 17 residues. The CDR3, as DNA: TGTGCCAGCAGTTCGGGGACTAGCGGGAACATTCAAACAGAGCAGTACTTC. It specifies CASSSGTSGNIQTEQYF.

This chain uses TRBV4-3 with TRBJ2-2; 7 bases agree with TRBD1. The V gene's germline CDR1 is LGHNA and CDR2 YSLEER. Unmatched junction bases numbered 3, after V lost 3 bases and J lost 2 bases. This CDR3 has 15 amino acids. In DNA form, the CDR3 reads TGCGCCAGCAGCCATGGGACAGCCAACACCGGGGAGCTGTTTTTT. This encodes CASSHGTANTGELFF.

The chain has TRBV9 and TRBJ1-6; possible D gene TRBD1, 5 bases. V was clipped by 7 bases and J by 12 bases, with 17 bases between them. This CDR3 spans 13 amino acids. Germline V gene data show CDR1 as SGDLS and CDR2 as YYNGEE. The CDR3 loop reads CASGGGGTRPLHF. In nucleotides, the CDR3 is TGTGCCAGCGGGGGAGGTGGTACGCGACCCCTCCACTTT. Using reference TRBV9 and TRBJ1-6 for the parts outside the CDR3, the full variable domain is DSGVTQTPKHLITATGQRVTLRCSPRSGDLSVYWYQQSLDQGLQFLIQYYNGEERAKGNILERFSAQQFPDLHSELNLSSLELGDSALYFCASGGGGTRPLHFGNGTRLTVT.

The chain couples TRBV18 to TRBJ2-5, with 9 positions matching TRBD2. The junction had 9 bases not matched to a gene; V was cut back by 0 bases and J by 1 base. Germline V lookup: CDR1 KGHSH, CDR2 LQKENI. The CDR3 has 18 amino acids. CDR3 coding DNA: TGTGCCAGCTCACCACCGCGGGGGGGTGGACATTCCCAAGAGACCCAGTACTTC. Translating gives CASSPPRGGGHSQETQYF.

The chain combines TRBV6-5 with TRBJ2-1; 7 nucleotides align to TRBD1. This CDR3 region has 16 residues. V gave up 2 bases and J gave up 1 base; unmatched junction bases: 5. Germline V gives CDR1 MNHEY, CDR2 SVGAGI. The CDR3 loop reads CASSYTGQVSYNEQFF. CDR3 DNA: TGTGCCAGCAGTTACACCGGACAGGTGTCCTACAATGAGCAGTTCTTC.

The rearrangement joins TRBV6-1 to TRBJ1-2, with 7 positions matching TRBD1. V lost 0 bases to trimming and J lost 4 bases; unmatched junction nucleotides: 5. The CDR3 length is 15 residues. The germline V gene encodes CDR1 MNHNS and CDR2 SASEGT. CDR3 amino acids: CASSEAWGQSYGYTF. The CDR3 coding sequence is TGTGCCAGCAGTGAAGCGTGGGGACAGTCCTATGGCTACACCTTC.

The chain joins TRBV19 to TRBJ2-1; maybe TRBD1 (5 bases). The length of the CDR3 is 13 residues. V lost 3 bases and J lost 8, with 11 bases in between. CDR1 and CDR2 from the germline V gene are LNHDA and SQIVND (reference sequence). The CDR3 loop reads CASSIGRADEQFF. Here the CDR3 DNA reads TGTGCCAGTAGTATTGGCAGGGCCGATGAGCAGTTCTTC.

This sequence joins TRBV5-6 and TRBJ1-1, with no clear D. Trimming took 3 bases from V and 3 from J, leaving 3 bases between them. Germline loops: CDR1 SGHDT, CDR2 YYEEEE. The CDR3 loop spans 11 amino acids. For the CDR3, the DNA is TGTGCCAGCAGCTCGTACACTGAAGCTTTCTTT. Encoded protein: CASSSYTEAFF. Looking up the rest from reference TRBV5-6 and TRBJ1-1 gives the full variable domain: DAGVTQSPTHLIKTRGQQVTLRCSPKSGHDTVSWYQQALGQGPQFIFQYYEEEERQRGNFPDRFSGHQFPNYSSELNVNALLLGDSALYLCASSSYTEAFFGQGTRLTVV.

V and J are TRBV7-8 and TRBJ2-1; D gene unclear. The CDR3 runs to 14 residues. Germline values: CDR1 SGHVS, CDR2 FQNEAQ. The V end was cut by 0 bases, the J end by 6 bases, with 9 bases between. The CDR3 DNA reads TGTGCCAGCAGCTTAGCAGGAGTTACCAATGAGCAGTTCTTC. This sequence encodes CASSLAGVTNEQFF.

This clonotype has more than one count but fewer than ten. This sequence joins TRBV7-9 and TRBJ1-6, with D perhaps TRBD1 (5 bases). This CDR3 is built from 13 residues. CDR1 is SEHNR and CDR2 is FQNEAQ in the germline V gene (reference sequence). The V end lost 4 bases, the J end lost 13 bases, and 14 bases lay between the germline ends. The CDR3, as DNA: TGTGCCAGCAGCTGGGACGAGTCTGATCCCCTCCACTTT. Translation: CASSWDESDPLHF.

V is TRBV5-1 and J is TRBJ2-5, with 8 bases matching TRBD2. J was trimmed by 2 bases and V by 3 bases; bases with no gene match: 3. The V gene's germline CDR1 is SGHRS and CDR2 YFSETQ. The CDR3 length is 14 residues. The CDR3 sequence is CASSSGGVQETQYF. CDR3 sequence (DNA): TGCGCCAGCAGCTCGGGGGGGGTTCAAGAGACCCAGTACTTC.

This rearrangement joins TRBV12-3 or TRBV12-4 to TRBJ2-7, with D perhaps matching TRBD1 (7 bases). The V end was cut by 6 bases, the J end by 3 bases, with 15 bases between. The CDR3 consists of 14 residues. The CDR3 DNA sequence: TGTGCCAGCAGCCAAAGACAGGGAGGCTACGAGCAGTACTTC. It encodes CASSQRQGGYEQYF.

V is TRBV29-1 and J is TRBJ2-7; 8 nucleotides align to TRBD1. The CDR3 runs to 14 residues. Germline V gives CDR1 SQVTM, CDR2 ANQGSEA. The V segment lost 4 bases and the J segment 2 bases; nucleotides outside the gene matches: 7. CDR3 sequence reads: CSVGGDRQTYEQYF. The CDR3 DNA reads as TGCAGCGTTGGGGGGGACAGGCAAACCTACGAGCAGTACTTC.

The genes are TRBV18 and TRBJ2-3; D unresolved. Germline loops: CDR1 KGHSH, CDR2 LQKENI. This CDR3 is 13 amino acids long. V was trimmed by 6 bases and J by 2 bases, leaving 9 bases between them. The CDR3 loop is CASSTSYTDTQYF. The CDR3 bases are TGTGCCAGCTCTACCTCTTACACAGATACGCAGTATTTT.

The V gene is TRBV4-2, the J gene TRBJ1-1; the D gene is possibly TRBD1 (5 bases). The V and J ends lost 0 bases and 4 bases respectively, with 12 bases between them. Germline-derived CDR1 and CDR2 are LGHNA and YNFKEQ. This CDR3 is built from 15 residues. CDR3 in DNA: TGTGCCAGCAGCCAAGAGGGGAACGGGGGCACTGAAGCTTTCTTT. Residues: CASSQEGNGGTEAFF.

The V call is TRBV19, the J call TRBJ1-2; 8 nucleotides match TRBD1. This CDR3 region has 16 residues. Germline V CDR1 and CDR2: LNHDA, SQIVND (reference sequence). V shed 6 bases, J shed 2 bases, and the junction held 11 bases outside the gene matches. CDR3 in DNA: TGTGCCAGTAGCCTGGTAACGACAGGGGCCAACTATGGCTACACCTTC. Translating gives CASSLVTTGANYGYTF.